One sample yielded the 9 T cell receptor beta chains listed below, sequenced in a study of T cell responses to AZD1222 COVID-19 vaccine. Libraries were prepared by immunoSEQ multiplex PCR; TCRdb keeps only in-frame clonotypes and omits some of them. The sample lists 150,000 or so clones, about 89% occurring once. Source: peripheral blood, taken on day 0 of AZD1222 vaccination. Every receptor here comes from an adult in good health.

This clone has just a few counts. The V and J genes are TRBV19 and TRBJ2-7, with 11 bases that match TRBD1. The J segment lost 3 bases and the V segment lost 5 bases, leaving 6 bases of the junction unmatched. This CDR3 has 15 residues. Germline V lookup: CDR1 LNHDA, CDR2 SQIVND (reference sequence). This chain's CDR3 is CASSPRDRGYYEQYF. The CDR3 DNA is TGTGCCAGTAGTCCGCGGGACAGGGGGTACTACGAGCAGTACTTC.

Note on this clone: A junction end diverges from the germline sequence, so it may reflect a read error. The CDR3 DNA reads as TGTGCCAGCAGTTTGTGGACGGGGGGGCTAGGACTAGCCGTGGACTTC. Amino acids: CASSLWTGGLGLAVDF. The V and J genes are TRBV28 and TRBJ2-7, with 8 nucleotides matching TRBD2. CDR1 MDHEN and CDR2 SYDVKM come from the germline V gene. The CDR3 sequence is 16 residues long.

V is TRBV4-3 and J is TRBJ1-2; 9 bases are shared with TRBD1. J was trimmed by 7 bases and V by 0 bases; bases with no gene match: 6. Germline V gives CDR1 LGHNA, CDR2 YSLEER. CDR3 size: 15 residues. The CDR3 DNA reads TGCGCCAGCAGCCAAGATCGGGGACAGGGCTCTGGCTACACCTTC. Translated: CASSQDRGQGSGYTF.

The chain links TRBV7-9 to TRBJ2-7; no clear D. There are 11 residues in the CDR3. Looked up from germline, CDR1 is SEHNR and CDR2 is FQNEAQ (reference sequence). Trimming pared 3 bases from V and 3 bases from J, leaving 3 bases between. CDR3 bases: TGTGCCAGCAGCTTCCTCTACGAGCAGTACTTC. This encodes CASSFLYEQYF.

The chain has TRBV4-2 and TRBJ1-5; a possible D gene is TRBD1 (6 bases). The germline V gene encodes CDR1 LGHNA and CDR2 YNFKEQ. The CDR3 sequence is 15 residues long. The germline V and J ends were trimmed by 4 bases and 0 bases, with 10 bases remaining between them. The CDR3 nucleotides are TGTGCCAGCAGCCGGACAGTCGATAGCAATCAGCCCCAGCATTTT. This sequence encodes CASSRTVDSNQPQHF.

The chain joins TRBV29-1 to TRBJ1-4, with D possibly being TRBD1 (5 bases). Germline values: CDR1 SQVTM, CDR2 ANQGSEA. The length of the CDR3 is 12 residues. Trimming shortened V by 4 bases and J by 5 bases, and 8 bases separated the two germline ends. CDR3 residues: CSVVQGNEKLFF. DNA of the CDR3: TGCAGCGTTGTCCAGGGAAATGAAAAACTGTTTTTT.

The chain links TRBV5-1 to TRBJ2-3; D remains unclear. In germline, CDR1 is SGHRS, CDR2 YFSETQ. The length of the CDR3 is 15 residues. V lost 0 bases and J lost 4, with 12 bases in between. The CDR3 loop reads CASSLVGLDPDTQYF. The CDR3 DNA reads as TGCGCCAGCAGCTTGGTCGGGCTAGACCCAGATACGCAGTATTTT. Variable domain in full (rest from reference TRBV5-1 and TRBJ2-3): KAGVTQTPRYLIKTRGQQVTLSCSPISGHRSVSWYQQTPGQGLQFLFEYFSETQRNKGNFPGRFSGRQFSNSRSEMNVSTLELGDSALYLCASSLVGLDPDTQYFGPGTRLTVL.

This clone has only one observation. The CDR3 loop reads CASSPSWVGGTEAFF. DNA for the CDR3: TGCGCCAGCAGCCCGTCGTGGGTGGGCGGCACTGAAGCTTTCTTT. The rearrangement links TRBV5-1 to TRBJ1-1; no clear D gene. The germline gives CDR1 SGHRS, CDR2 YFSETQ. Trimming cost V 4 bases and J 4 bases, with 17 bases left between them. This CDR3 contains 15 residues.

The V call is TRBV2, the J call TRBJ2-3; 9 bases are a match to TRBD1. CDR1 SNHLY and CDR2 FYNNEI come from the germline V gene. Trimming cost V 3 bases and J 3 bases; bases outside gene matches: 1. The CDR3 runs 14 residues. CDR3 coding DNA: TGTGCCAGCAGTGAGGACAGGGGAACAGATACGCAGTATTTT. As protein: CASSEDRGTDTQYF.